The next 2 T cell receptor beta chains were all read from a single sample in a study of spatial heterogeneity in lung cancer. This sample's time point: blood at routine non-recurrence follow-up after resection. No cell sorting; template was whole RNA from tumor, lung tissue or PBMC. Each CDR3 protein is one row after TCRdb ran MiXCR on the 5' RACE reads. The table has tens of thousands of distinct CDR3 sequences, around 6.7% seen once. This specimen consisted of PBMCs, obtained at follow-up. Every receptor here comes from a female donor with early-stage non-small cell lung cancer.

This clonotype showed up just a few times. The gene calls are TRBV15 and TRBJ2-3; TRBD1 agrees at 7 bases. Germline-derived CDR1 and CDR2 are LNHNV and YYDKDF (reference sequence). Trimming cost V 2 bases and J 1 base; bases outside gene matches: 3. The CDR3 extends over 15 amino acids. The CDR3 loop reads CATSRPGTGTDTQYF. The CDR3 bases are TGTGCCACCAGCAGACCCGGGACAGGCACAGATACGCAGTATTTT. Supplemented by reference TRBV15 and TRBJ2-3, the full variable domain reads DAMVIQNPRYQVTQFGKPVTLSCSQTLNHNVMYWYQQKSSQAPKLLFHYYDKDFNNEADTPDNFQSRRPNTSFCFLDIRSPGLGDTAMYLCATSRPGTGTDTQYFGPGTRLTVL.

The sample holds many counts of this clonotype. The chain couples TRBV7-9 to TRBJ2-3; D gene uncertain. This CDR3 is built from 15 residues. Trimming took off 2 bases at V and 5 bases at J, with 14 bases between the two ends. CDR1 SEHNR and CDR2 FQNEAQ come from the germline V gene (reference sequence). In nucleotides, the CDR3 is TGTGCCAGCAGCTTAAGGCTTCGGATAGAAGATACGCAGTATTTT. It codes for CASSLRLRIEDTQYF.